The 20 T cell receptor beta chains listed next were all sequenced from one sample in a study of PD-L1 blockade in urothelial cancer. Time point meaning: pretreatment peripheral blood. Measured with immunoSEQ multiplex PCR; TCRdb has only the in-frame clones, and not every one. Here the sample spans tens of thousands of clones, roughly four fifths being singletons. The specimen was PBMCs, collected around atezolizumab (anti-PD-L1) treatment. These TCRs come from a man aged 65 to 85 with urothelial cancer.

On this clone: The sample holds other DNA sequences that translate to the same CDR3. The CDR3 DNA follows: TGTGCCACCAGCAGAGATTCCGGGGAGACCCAGTACTTC. Translated, it gives CATSRDSGETQYF. The genes are TRBV15 and TRBJ2-5; D not certain. Deletions cut 0 bases from V and 5 bases from J, with 7 bases between. Germline CDR1 is LNHNV and CDR2 is YYDKDF (reference sequence). The CDR3 covers 13 residues. The full variable domain, its missing parts supplied by reference TRBV15 and TRBJ2-5, is DAMVIQNPRYQVTQFGKPVTLSCSQTLNHNVMYWYQQKSSQAPKLLFHYYDKDFNNEADTPDNFQSRRPNTSFCFLDIRSPGLGDTAMYLCATSRDSGETQYFGPGTRLLVL.

A few counts support this clone. The chain uses TRBV15 and TRBJ2-1; 10 bases line up with TRBD2. CDR3 length equals 16 residues. In germline, CDR1 is LNHNV, CDR2 YYDKDF (reference sequence). Germline trimming cut 0 bases from V and 8 bases from J; bases unmatched to any gene: 7. CDR3 residues: CATSRDKREGRYEQFF. CDR3 bases: TGTGCCACCAGCAGAGACAAGCGGGAGGGCAGGTATGAGCAGTTCTTC.

CDR3 region: CASSPRAGTGGSLGTEAFF. CDR3 coding DNA: TGTGCCAGCAGCCCCCGTGCAGGGACAGGGGGGTCCCTGGGCACTGAAGCTTTCTTT. The chain combines TRBV9 with TRBJ1-1, with 11 bases matching TRBD1. After removal of 4 bases from V and 4 bases from J, the junction contained 18 bases not matched to a gene. The germline CDR1 and CDR2 sequences are SGDLS and YYNGEE. CDR3 length equals 19 residues.

The chain uses TRBV29-1 and TRBJ1-2; D gene unclear. V was pared by 7 bases and J by 5 bases, with 14 bases between. CDR3 length: 12 residues. Germline V gene data show CDR1 as SQVTM and CDR2 as ANQGSEA. In DNA, the CDR3 is TGCAGCGGTTCTGTTGGACTATATGGCTACACCTTC. It translates to CSGSVGLYGYTF.

The V call is TRBV7-2, the J call TRBJ2-1; TRBD2 agrees at 10 bases. J lost 6 bases, V lost 4 bases, and 9 bases had no gene match. The CDR3 spans 16 residues. Germline-derived CDR1 and CDR2 are SGHTA and FQGNSA. The CDR3 here is CASSSFLAGGSNEQFF. The CDR3 bases are TGTGCCAGCAGCTCCTTTTTAGCGGGAGGTAGCAATGAGCAGTTCTTC. Complete variable domain (other parts from reference TRBV7-2 and TRBJ2-1): GAGVSQSPSNKVTEKGKDVELRCDPISGHTALYWYRQSLGQGLEFLIYFQGNSAPDKSGLPSDRFSAERTGGSVSTLTIQRTQQEDSAVYLCASSSFLAGGSNEQFFGPGTRLTVL.

CDR3 bases: TGTGCCAGCAGCCCTGCCGTGAGGGCCTCTAACTATGGCTACACCTTC. Its translation is CASSPAVRASNYGYTF. The chain carries TRBV7-2 and TRBJ1-2; D gene unclear. Trimming took off 5 bases at V and 0 bases at J, with 16 bases between the two ends. Germline CDR1 reads SGHTA; CDR2 reads FQGNSA. This CDR3 comprises 16 residues.

The gene calls are TRBV7-2 and TRBJ2-1; D not certain. Germline CDR1 reads SGHTA; CDR2 reads FQGNSA. The V end was cut by 1 base, the J end by 10 bases, with 11 bases between. The CDR3 runs to 13 residues. The CDR3 bases are TGTGCCAGCAGCTTAGGTGAGGCGGTAGAGCAGTTCTTC. It encodes CASSLGEAVEQFF.

J is TRBJ1-5 and V is TRBV28, with D possibly TRBD1 on 5 matching bases. V dropped 6 bases and J dropped 0 bases, with 12 bases sitting between them. The CDR3 contains 15 residues. Germline CDR1 and CDR2: MDHEN and SYDVKM. The CDR3: CASRAQGYSNQPQHF. Here the CDR3 DNA reads TGTGCCAGCAGGGCCCAGGGCTATAGCAATCAGCCCCAGCATTTT.

The gene calls are TRBV7-9 and TRBJ1-5, with 10 bases matching TRBD1. V dropped 3 bases and J dropped 2; count of bases not matched to a gene: 7. Germline CDR1 and CDR2: SEHNR and FQNEAQ (reference sequence). CDR3 length: 17 amino acids. Here the CDR3 reads CASSLGGQGFRNQPQHF. CDR3 bases: TGTGCCAGCAGCTTGGGGGGACAGGGGTTCCGCAATCAGCCCCAGCATTTT.

The table lists this clone with a few counts. The chain carries TRBV28 and TRBJ2-4; 8 bases match TRBD1. The length of the CDR3 is 16 residues. J gave up 0 bases and V 4 bases, and 5 bases lay outside the gene matches. Germline loops: CDR1 MDHEN, CDR2 SYDVKM. The CDR3 sequence: CASSSPGGLAKNIQYF. Here the CDR3 DNA reads TGTGCCAGCAGTTCGCCAGGGGGCTTAGCCAAAAACATTCAGTACTTC.

The rearrangement uses TRBV2 and TRBJ1-5; the match to TRBD1 covers 9 bases. The CDR3 is 20 amino acids. Germline V gene data show CDR1 as SNHLY and CDR2 as FYNNEI. The trim removed 6 bases at V and 2 bases at J, leaving 20 bases unmatched. The CDR3 DNA is TGTGCCAGCAGCGCGAATCCGTCCGGGACAGGGAGGAAAGGCAATCAGCCCCAGCATTTT. Protein product: CASSANPSGTGRKGNQPQHF.

This clone has only a few counts. The chain is built from TRBV4-1 and TRBJ1-4, with TRBD1 matching 11 bases. The CDR3 loop spans 17 amino acids. After removal of 4 bases from V and 10 bases from J, the junction contained 14 bases not matched to a gene. Looked up from germline, CDR1 is MGHRA and CDR2 is YSYEKL. CDR3 sequence reads: CASSPLFRGTGGRKLFF. The DNA for the CDR3 is TGCGCCAGCAGCCCCCTCTTCCGGGGGACAGGGGGACGAAAACTGTTTTTT.

The V and J genes are TRBV7-3 and TRBJ1-2, with D possibly TRBD1 on 6 matching bases. Deletions cut 3 bases from V and 8 bases from J, with 13 bases between. Germline-derived CDR1 and CDR2 are SGHTA and FQGTGA. The CDR3 sequence is 13 residues long. In DNA, the CDR3 is TGTGCCAGCAGCTTCTCCCAGGGGCTCGGCTACACCTTC. This encodes CASSFSQGLGYTF.

The chain recombines TRBV5-6 with TRBJ2-7, with D perhaps matching TRBD1 (7 bases). The CDR3 sequence is 15 residues long. Trimming cost V 0 bases and J 5 bases, with 15 bases left between them. Germline V lookup: CDR1 SGHDT, CDR2 YYEEEE. In DNA form, the CDR3 reads TGTGCCAGCAGCTTGGTTCAGGGGGGTTTCGACGAGCAGTACTTC. It specifies CASSLVQGGFDEQYF.

The chain employs TRBV7-9 and TRBJ2-7, with TRBD1 matching 7 bases. The germline gives CDR1 SEHNR, CDR2 FQNEAQ (reference sequence). V lost 4 bases to trimming and J lost 0 bases; unmatched junction nucleotides: 6. This CDR3 has 15 residues. The CDR3: CASSSLDRSSYEQYF. CDR3 DNA: TGTGCCAGCAGCTCTCTGGACAGGTCCTCCTACGAGCAGTACTTC. Full variable domain (missing parts from reference TRBV7-9 and TRBJ2-7): DTGVSQNPRHKITKRGQNVTFRCDPISEHNRLYWYRQTLGQGPEFLTYFQNEAQLEKSRLLSDRFSAERPKGSFSTLEIQRTEQGDSAMYLCASSSLDRSSYEQYFGPGTRLTVT.

V and J are TRBV7-2 and TRBJ1-6; 8 nucleotides line up with TRBD1. Per the germline V gene, CDR1 is SGHTA and CDR2 is FQGNSA. The CDR3 runs to 13 residues. With 5 bases clipped from V and 13 bases from J, the junction kept 7 bases outside the gene matches. CDR3 in amino acids: CASSRDRLEPLHF. CDR3 coding DNA: TGTGCCAGCAGCCGGGACAGGTTGGAGCCCCTCCACTTT.

In DNA, the CDR3 is TGTGCCAGCAGTTACTCTGGCAGGGTTACCGGGGAGCTGTTTTTT. Protein sequence: CASSYSGRVTGELFF. The V and J genes are TRBV6-5 and TRBJ2-2, with D possibly being TRBD1 (5 bases). This CDR3 region has 15 residues. V lost 0 bases and J 5 bases, leaving 10 bases between the germline ends. Germline CDR1 MNHEY, CDR2 SVGAGI.

V usage is TRBV6-1 and J usage is TRBJ2-7; the D is unclear. The CDR3 is made up of 13 amino acids. Germline CDR1 reads MNHNS; CDR2 reads SASEGT. V lost 3 bases and J lost 2, with 8 bases in between. CDR3 DNA sequence: TGTGCCAGCAGTGAGATGAGTACCTACGAGCAGTACTTC. It is translated as CASSEMSTYEQYF.

The chain uses TRBV28 and TRBJ2-1; perhaps TRBD1 as D (6 bases). Trimming removed 5 bases at V and 9 bases at J, with 14 bases between. Germline V gene sequence: CDR1 MDHEN, CDR2 SYDVKM. The CDR3 loop spans 13 amino acids. CDR3 residues: CASSHHQGFEQFF. The CDR3 region has the DNA TGTGCCAGCAGTCACCACCAGGGGTTTGAGCAGTTCTTC.

The V gene is TRBV5-6, the J gene TRBJ2-1; 9 bases fit TRBD2. J gave up 7 bases and V 0 bases, and 8 bases lay outside the gene matches. This CDR3 comprises 16 residues. Germline V CDR1 and CDR2: SGHDT, YYEEEE. In DNA, the CDR3 is TGTGCCAGCAGCTTGGAGGGTAGCGGGAGAGGTAATGAGCAGTTCTTC. This sequence encodes CASSLEGSGRGNEQFF.